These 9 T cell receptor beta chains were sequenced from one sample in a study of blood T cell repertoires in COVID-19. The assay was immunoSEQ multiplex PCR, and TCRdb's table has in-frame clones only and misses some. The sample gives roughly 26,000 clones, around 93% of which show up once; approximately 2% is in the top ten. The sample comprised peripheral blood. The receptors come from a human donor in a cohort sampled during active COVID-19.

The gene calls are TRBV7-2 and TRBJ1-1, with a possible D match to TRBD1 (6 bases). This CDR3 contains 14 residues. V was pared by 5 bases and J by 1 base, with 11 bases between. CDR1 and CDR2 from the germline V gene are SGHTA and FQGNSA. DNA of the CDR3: TGTGCCAGCAGCCCCTCGACAGGGAACACTGAAGCTTTCTTT. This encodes CASSPSTGNTEAFF.

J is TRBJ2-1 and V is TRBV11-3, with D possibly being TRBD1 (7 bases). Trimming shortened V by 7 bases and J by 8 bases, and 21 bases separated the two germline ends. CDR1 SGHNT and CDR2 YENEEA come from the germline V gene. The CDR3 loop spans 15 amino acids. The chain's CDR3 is CASTQGGTYRDEQFF. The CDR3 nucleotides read TGTGCCAGCACCCAGGGGGGTACCTACAGGGATGAGCAGTTCTTC.

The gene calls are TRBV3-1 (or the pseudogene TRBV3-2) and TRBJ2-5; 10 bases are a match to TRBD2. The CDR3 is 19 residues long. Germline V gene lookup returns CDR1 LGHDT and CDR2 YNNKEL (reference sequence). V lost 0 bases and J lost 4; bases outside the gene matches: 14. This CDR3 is CASSQDHQRGGRARETQYF. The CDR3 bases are TGTGCCAGCAGCCAAGATCACCAGCGGGGGGGCCGAGCCAGAGAGACCCAGTACTTC.

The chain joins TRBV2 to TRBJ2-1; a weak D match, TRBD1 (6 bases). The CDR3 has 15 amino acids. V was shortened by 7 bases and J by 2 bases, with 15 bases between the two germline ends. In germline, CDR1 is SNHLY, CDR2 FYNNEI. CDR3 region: CASITGQTAYNEQFF. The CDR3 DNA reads TGTGCCAGCATAACTGGACAGACCGCCTACAATGAGCAGTTCTTC.

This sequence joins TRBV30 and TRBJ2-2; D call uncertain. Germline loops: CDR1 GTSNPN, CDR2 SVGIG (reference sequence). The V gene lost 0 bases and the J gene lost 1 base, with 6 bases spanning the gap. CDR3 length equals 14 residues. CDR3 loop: CAWSVRQNTGELFF. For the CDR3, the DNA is TGTGCCTGGAGTGTGCGGCAGAACACCGGGGAGCTGTTTTTT.

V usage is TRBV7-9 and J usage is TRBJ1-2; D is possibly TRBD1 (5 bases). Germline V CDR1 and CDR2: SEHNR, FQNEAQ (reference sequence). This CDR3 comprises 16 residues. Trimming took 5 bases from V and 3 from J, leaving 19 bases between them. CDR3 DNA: TGTGCCAGCAGCCAAGCGGGGGAAGGTCAATACTATGGCTACACCTTC. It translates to CASSQAGEGQYYGYTF.

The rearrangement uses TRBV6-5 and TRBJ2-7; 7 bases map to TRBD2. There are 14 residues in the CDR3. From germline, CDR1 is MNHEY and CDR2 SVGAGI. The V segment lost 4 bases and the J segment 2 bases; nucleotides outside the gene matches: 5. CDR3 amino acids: CASSFGLGTYEQYF. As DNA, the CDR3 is TGTGCCAGCAGTTTCGGACTAGGAACCTACGAGCAGTACTTC.

Written as DNA, the CDR3 is TGTGCCAGCTCACCCCTGGAGGAGACCCAGTACTTC. Residues: CASSPLEETQYF. The V gene is TRBV18, the J gene TRBJ2-5; D remains unclear. The CDR3 runs 12 residues. Germline loops: CDR1 KGHSH, CDR2 LQKENI. The V end was cut by 3 bases, the J end by 5 bases, with 7 bases between.

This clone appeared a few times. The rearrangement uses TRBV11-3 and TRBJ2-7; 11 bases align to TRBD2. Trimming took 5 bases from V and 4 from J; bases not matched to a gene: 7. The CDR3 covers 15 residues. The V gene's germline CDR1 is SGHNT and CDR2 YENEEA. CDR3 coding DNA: TGTGCCAGCAGCATACTAGCGGGAGTGTCATACGAGCAGTACTTC. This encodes CASSILAGVSYEQYF.